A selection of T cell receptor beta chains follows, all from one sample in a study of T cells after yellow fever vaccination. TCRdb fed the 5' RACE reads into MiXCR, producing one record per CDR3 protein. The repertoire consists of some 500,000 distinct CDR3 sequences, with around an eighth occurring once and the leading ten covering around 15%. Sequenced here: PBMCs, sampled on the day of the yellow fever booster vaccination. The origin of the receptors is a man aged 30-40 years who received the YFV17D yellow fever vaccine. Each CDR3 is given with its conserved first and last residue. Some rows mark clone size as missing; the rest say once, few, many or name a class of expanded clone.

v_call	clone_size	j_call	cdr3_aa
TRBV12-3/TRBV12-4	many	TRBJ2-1	CASSPFGQSSSYNEQFF
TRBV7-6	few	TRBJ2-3	CASSSRDYSPEGDTQYF
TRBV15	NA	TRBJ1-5	CATSRADGRQPQHF
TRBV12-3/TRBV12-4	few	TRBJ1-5	CASSAGTELGGNDQPQHF
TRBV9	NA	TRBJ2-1	CASSVAGTSGSNEQFF
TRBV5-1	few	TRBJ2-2	CASSLAGTLNTGELFF
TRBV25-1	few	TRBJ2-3	CASTGTDPSTDTQYF
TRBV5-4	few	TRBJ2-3	CASSPRVGDTQYF
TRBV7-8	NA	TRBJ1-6	CASSRRTGIDSPLHF
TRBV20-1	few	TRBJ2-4	CSCFLNPQNIQYF
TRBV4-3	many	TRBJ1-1	CASSQTGNTEAFF
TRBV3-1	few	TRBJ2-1	CASSQVGSGRIFF
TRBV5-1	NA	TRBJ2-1	CASSFLAGSTYNEQFF
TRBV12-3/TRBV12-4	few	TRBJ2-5	CASSVALETQYF
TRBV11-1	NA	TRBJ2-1	CASSPRTSGRDLNNEQFF
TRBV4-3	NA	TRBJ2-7	CASSLNRAGGRYEQYF
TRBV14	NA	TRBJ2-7	CASSPGPGHEQYF
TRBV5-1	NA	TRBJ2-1	CASSLVSIGGNEQFF
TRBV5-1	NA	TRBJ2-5	CASSSLVAGGFETQYF
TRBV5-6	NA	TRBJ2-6	CASSLGLPGANVLTF
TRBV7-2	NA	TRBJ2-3	CASSLGGLSKGSDTQYF
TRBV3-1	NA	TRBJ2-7	CASSQDPPTSGSNEQYF
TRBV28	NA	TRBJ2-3	CASSFQGRSDTQYF
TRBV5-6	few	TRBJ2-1	CASSPAGLAGGGNEQFF
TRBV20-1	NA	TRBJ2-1	CSARDPGTSGSGEQFF
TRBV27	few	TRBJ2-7	CASSLVGASSYEQYF
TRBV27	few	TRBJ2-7	CASSSTLAVQYF
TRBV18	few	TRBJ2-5	CASSPLAGGPGRETQYF
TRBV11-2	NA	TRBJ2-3	CASSLAPGSDTQYF
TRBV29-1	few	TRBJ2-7	CSVADNERYEQYF
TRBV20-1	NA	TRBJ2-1	CSARVSGRSLVVNEQFF
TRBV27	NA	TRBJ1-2	CASRDRGGYTF
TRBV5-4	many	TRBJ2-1	CASSPWASGSHEQFF
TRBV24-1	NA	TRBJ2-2	CATSPGRTGELFF
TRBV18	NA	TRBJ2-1	CASSPPSGRPHEQFF
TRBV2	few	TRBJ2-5	CASSGGRGETQYF
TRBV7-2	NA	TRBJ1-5	CASTPDRGRGQPQHF
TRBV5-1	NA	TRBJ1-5	CASSLEGDSNQPQHF
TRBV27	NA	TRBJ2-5	CASSTGTGALTQYF
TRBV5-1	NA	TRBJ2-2	CASSFLAGRTGELFF